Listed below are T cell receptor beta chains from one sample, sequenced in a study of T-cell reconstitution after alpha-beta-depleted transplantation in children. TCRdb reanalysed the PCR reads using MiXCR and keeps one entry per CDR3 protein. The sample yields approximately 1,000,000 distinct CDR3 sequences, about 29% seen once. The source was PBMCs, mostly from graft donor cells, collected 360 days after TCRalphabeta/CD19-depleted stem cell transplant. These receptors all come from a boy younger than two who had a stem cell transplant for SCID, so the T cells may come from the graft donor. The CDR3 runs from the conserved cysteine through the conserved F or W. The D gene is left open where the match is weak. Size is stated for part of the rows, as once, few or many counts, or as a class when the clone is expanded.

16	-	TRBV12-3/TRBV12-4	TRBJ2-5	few	TGTGCCAGCAGCTACTCTGATAGGGATAACCAAGAGACCCAGTACTTC	CASSYSDRDNQETQYF
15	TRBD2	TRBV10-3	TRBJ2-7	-	TGTGCCATCGGGCCCACTAGCGGGGCTTCCTACGAGCAGTACTTC	CAIGPTSGASYEQYF
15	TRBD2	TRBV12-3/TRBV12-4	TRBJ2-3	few	TGTGCCAGCAGTTCCGGGACTAGACGCACAGATACGCAGTATTTT	CASSSGTRRTDTQYF
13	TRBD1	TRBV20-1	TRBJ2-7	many	TGCAGTGCTATGGGACAGGGGGTCTACGAGCAGTACTTC	CSAMGQGVYEQYF
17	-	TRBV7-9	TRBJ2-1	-	TGTGCCAGCAGCTTAGGCCGGTTCAGGGAGGCCTACAATGAGCAGTTCTTC	CASSLGRFREAYNEQFF
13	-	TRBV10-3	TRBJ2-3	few	TGTGCCATCAGTGGGGGACGCACAGATACGCAGTATTTT	CAISGGRTDTQYF
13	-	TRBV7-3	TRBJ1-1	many	TGTGCCAGCAGCTTAATAACTAACACTGAAGCTTTCTTT	CASSLITNTEAFF
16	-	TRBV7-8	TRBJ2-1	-	TGTGCCAGCAGCTTAGCGGACACGTTTGGGTACAATGAGCAGTTCTTC	CASSLADTFGYNEQFF
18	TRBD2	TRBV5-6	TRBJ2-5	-	TGTGCCAGCAGCTTTTTCTTCACTAGCGGGGGGGCCCGGGAGACCCAGTACTTC	CASSFFFTSGGARETQYF
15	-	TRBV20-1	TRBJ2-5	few	TGCAGTGCTAGAGGTTTACAGGGCCTCCAAGAGACCCAGTACTTC	CSARGLQGLQETQYF
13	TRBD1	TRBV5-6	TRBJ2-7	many	TGTGCCAGCAGACATGACAGGGGCTACGAGCAGTACTTC	CASRHDRGYEQYF
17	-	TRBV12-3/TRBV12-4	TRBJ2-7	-	TGTGCCAGCAGTTTTGTAGTTGGCGCGGGGGCCTCCTACGAGCAGTACTTC	CASSFVVGAGASYEQYF
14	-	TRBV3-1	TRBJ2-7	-	TGTGCCAGCAGCCGCGGACCAGTGGGCGCCGAGCAGTACTTC	CASSRGPVGAEQYF
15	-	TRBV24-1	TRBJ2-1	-	TGTGCCACCAGTGATTCCGGGACTTATCACAATGAGCAGTTCTTC	CATSDSGTYHNEQFF
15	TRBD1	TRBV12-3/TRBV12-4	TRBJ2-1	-	TGTGCCAGCACCATACAGGGGAGCTCCTACAATGAGCAGTTCTTC	CASTIQGSSYNEQFF
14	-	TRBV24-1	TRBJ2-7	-	TGTGCCACCAGTGATGCGGGACAGAACTACGAGCAGTACTTC	CATSDAGQNYEQYF
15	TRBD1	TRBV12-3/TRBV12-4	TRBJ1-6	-	TGTGCCAGCAGTTTAGCCGGGACAGGATATTCACCCCTCCACTTT	CASSLAGTGYSPLHF
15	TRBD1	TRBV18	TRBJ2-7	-	TGTGCCAGCTCACCCCGGGACAGGGAACGAGGCGAGCAGTACTTC	CASSPRDRERGEQYF
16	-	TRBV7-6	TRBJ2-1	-	TGTGCCAGCAGCTTAGAACTCCCCGGACGTGGAATCGAGCAGTTCTTC	CASSLELPGRGIEQFF
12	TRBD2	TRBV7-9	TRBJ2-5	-	TGTGCCAGCCAGCGGGGGGAGGAGACCCAGTACTTC	CASQRGEETQYF
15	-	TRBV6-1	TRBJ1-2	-	TGTGCCAGCAGAAAGTCGGGGAAGTGGGCCTATGGCTACACCTTC	CASRKSGKWAYGYTF
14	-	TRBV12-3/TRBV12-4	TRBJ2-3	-	TGTGCCAGCTCGAGCCAGGAGCCGGGGGATACGCAGTATTTT	CASSSQEPGDTQYF
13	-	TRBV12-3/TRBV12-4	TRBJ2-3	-	TGTGCCAGCAGCCCCGGAAGTCAGGTTACGCAGTATTTT	CASSPGSQVTQYF